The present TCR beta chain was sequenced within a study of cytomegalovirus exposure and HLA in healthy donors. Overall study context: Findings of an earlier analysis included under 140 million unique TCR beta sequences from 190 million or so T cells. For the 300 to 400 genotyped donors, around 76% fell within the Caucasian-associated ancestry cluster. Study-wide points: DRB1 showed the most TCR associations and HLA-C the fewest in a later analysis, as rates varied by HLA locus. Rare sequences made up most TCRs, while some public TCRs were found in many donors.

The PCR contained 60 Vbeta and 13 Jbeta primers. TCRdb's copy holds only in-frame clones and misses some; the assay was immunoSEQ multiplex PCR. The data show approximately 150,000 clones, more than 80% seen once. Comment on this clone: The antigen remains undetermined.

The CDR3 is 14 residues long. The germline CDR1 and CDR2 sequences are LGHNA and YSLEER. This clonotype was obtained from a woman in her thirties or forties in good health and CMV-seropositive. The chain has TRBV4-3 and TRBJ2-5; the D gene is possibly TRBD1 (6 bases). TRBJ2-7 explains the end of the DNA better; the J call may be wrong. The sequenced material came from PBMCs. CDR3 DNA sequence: TGCGCCAGCAGCCAAGTTGTACAGGGTAACGAGCAGTACTTC. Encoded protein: CASSQVVQGNEQYF.